The 27 T cell receptor beta chains reported below all come from one sample, sequenced in a study of Ad26.COV2.S vaccination and SARS-CoV-2 variants. Treatment defined: 15 to 20 received Ad26.COV2.S at low or high dose, single or two shots; roughly five received placebo; per-sample allocation not given. Sampling occurred on day 63 after the first vaccine or placebo injection. Sequencing was performed with immunoSEQ multiplex PCR; in TCRdb, only in-frame clones are kept and a portion is missing. This table holds 350,000 to 450,000 clones, about nine tenths found once. This specimen consisted of peripheral blood, obtained in a trial of Ad26.COV2.S vaccine versus placebo. These receptors all stem from a person aged 18-65 years who received the Ad26.COV2.S COVID-19 vaccine or a placebo.

This clone was observed a single time. The rearrangement links TRBV2 to TRBJ2-7; D unclear. V lost 2 bases to trimming and J lost 6 bases, with 8 bases between them. CDR3 size: 12 residues. Per the germline V gene, CDR1 is SNHLY and CDR2 is FYNNEI. CDR3 nucleotides: TGTGCCAGCAGTGAAACCCTCCTCGAGCAGTACTTC. Protein product: CASSETLLEQYF.

This sequence joins TRBV5-6 and TRBJ1-4, with D possibly matching TRBD1 (6 bases). V lost 3 bases and J 4 bases, leaving 16 bases between the germline ends. This CDR3 region has 16 residues. Germline lookup yields CDR1 SGHDT and CDR2 YYEEEE. CDR3 sequence (DNA): TGTGCCAGCAGCTCTAGCCGGGACATACATAATGAAAAACTGTTTTTT. It encodes CASSSSRDIHNEKLFF.

The V gene is TRBV19, the J gene TRBJ2-7, with TRBD1 identical over 7 bases. The CDR3 length is 14 residues. Germline CDR1 reads LNHDA; CDR2 reads SQIVND (reference sequence). Trimming at V came to 3 bases and at J to 2 bases, leaving 4 bases not matched to a gene. The CDR3 region is CASSMTGLTYEQYF. CDR3 bases: TGTGCCAGTAGTATGACAGGGCTCACCTACGAGCAGTACTTC. Filled out from reference TRBV19 and TRBJ2-7, the complete variable domain reads DGGITQSPKYLFRKEGQNVTLSCEQNLNHDAMYWYRQDPGQGLRLIYYSQIVNDFQKGDIAEGYSVSREKKESFPLTVTSAQKNPTAFYLCASSMTGLTYEQYFGPGTRLTVT.

The rearrangement joins TRBV6-5 to TRBJ2-1; TRBD2 aligns across 11 bases. Germline values: CDR1 MNHEY, CDR2 SVGAGI. V lost 2 bases to trimming and J lost 10 bases; unmatched junction nucleotides: 10. The CDR3 covers 16 residues. CDR3 region: CASSYKIAGGPREQFF. CDR3 bases: TGTGCCAGCAGTTACAAGATAGCGGGGGGGCCTCGAGAGCAGTTCTTC.

The chain couples TRBV5-6 to TRBJ2-7; D is unclear. The CDR3 sequence is 15 residues long. Germline V gene sequence: CDR1 SGHDT, CDR2 YYEEEE. Deletions cut 0 bases from V and 3 bases from J, with 13 bases between. CDR3 in amino acids: CASSLGRSLFYEQYF. CDR3 sequence (DNA): TGTGCCAGCAGCTTGGGAAGAAGCCTTTTCTACGAGCAGTACTTC.

V usage is TRBV5-8 and J usage is TRBJ2-3; no definite D call. Trimming pared 0 bases from V and 2 bases from J, leaving 13 bases between. This CDR3 comprises 16 residues. Germline V gives CDR1 SGHTS, CDR2 YDEGEE. The CDR3 protein is CASSLAVNRFTDTQYF. The CDR3 DNA reads as TGTGCCAGCAGCTTGGCCGTTAACAGATTCACAGATACGCAGTATTTT.

The chain couples TRBV5-6 to TRBJ2-5; weak D call: TRBD1 (6 bases). The V gene lost 0 bases and the J gene lost 2 bases, with 14 bases spanning the gap. This CDR3 region has 16 residues. The germline V gene encodes CDR1 SGHDT and CDR2 YYEEEE. Written as DNA, the CDR3 is TGTGCCAGCAGCTTGGTGGCAGGGGTGGATCAAGAGACCCAGTACTTC. Amino acids: CASSLVAGVDQETQYF.

This clone appeared once. This sequence joins TRBV14 and TRBJ2-7; tentatively, D is TRBD1 or TRBD2 (5 bases each). The CDR3 is 17 residues long. With 0 bases removed from V and 2 bases from J, the gap between germline ends came to 17 bases. CDR1 and CDR2 (germline): SGHDN, FVKESK. In DNA, the CDR3 is TGTGCCAGCAGCCAAGATCACCGGGGCGCGGTCACCTACGAGCAGTACTTC. Amino acids: CASSQDHRGAVTYEQYF.

The rearrangement joins TRBV10-3 to TRBJ1-2; 7 nucleotides align to TRBD1. Germline lookup yields CDR1 ENHRY and CDR2 SYGVKD. The ends lost 7 bases at V and 2 bases at J; junction bases unmatched: 4. The CDR3 totals 13 residues. This CDR3 is CAIMGQPNYGYTF. Here the CDR3 DNA reads TGTGCCATCATGGGACAGCCCAACTATGGCTACACCTTC.

In its sample, this clone was seen once. J is TRBJ1-3 and V is TRBV5-1, with 8 positions matching TRBD1. CDR1 is SGHRS, CDR2 YFSETQ, per germline. Losses at the gene ends were 3 bases for V and 0 bases for J; bases not matched to a gene: 5. The CDR3 loop spans 16 amino acids. The CDR3 sequence is CASSSEDRGSGNTIYF. The CDR3 DNA reads TGCGCCAGCAGCTCGGAAGACAGGGGCTCTGGAAACACCATATATTTT.

V gene TRBV18 combines with J gene TRBJ2-5, with TRBD2 matching 7 bases. The CDR3 sequence is 17 residues long. The germline V gene encodes CDR1 KGHSH and CDR2 LQKENI. V shed 3 bases and J 2 bases; nucleotides not matched to a gene: 12. The CDR3: CASSPSRAGQLQETQYF. Here the CDR3 DNA reads TGTGCCAGCTCACCCTCGAGAGCGGGGCAGCTTCAAGAGACCCAGTACTTC.

The chain combines TRBV6-5 with TRBJ2-2; TRBD1 is a possible D gene (5 bases). CDR3 length equals 13 residues. Germline CDR1 MNHEY, CDR2 SVGAGI. Deletions cut 10 bases from V and 3 bases from J, with 12 bases between. CDR3 in amino acids: CATKAGYTGELFF. The CDR3 DNA reads as TGTGCCACCAAAGCAGGGTACACCGGGGAGCTGTTTTTT.

The rearrangement joins TRBV28 to TRBJ2-7, with 9 positions matching TRBD2. V lost 6 bases to trimming and J lost 3 bases; unmatched junction nucleotides: 3. The CDR3 runs 13 residues. Germline-derived CDR1 and CDR2 are MDHEN and SYDVKM. Here the CDR3 DNA reads TGTGCCAGCAGGGCTAGCGGGATCTACGAGCAGTACTTC. Protein product: CASRASGIYEQYF.

The rearrangement links TRBV7-8 to TRBJ2-2, with 8 bases identical to TRBD2. V dropped 5 bases and J dropped 5; count of bases not matched to a gene: 22. Germline V gene sequence: CDR1 SGHVS, CDR2 FQNEAQ. The CDR3 loop spans 20 amino acids. The CDR3 sequence: CASSPSTETLTGGITGELFF. Written as DNA, the CDR3 is TGTGCCAGCAGCCCCTCTACAGAAACCTTAACGGGGGGGATTACCGGGGAGCTGTTTTTT.

This rearrangement joins TRBV4-1 to TRBJ2-1; D perhaps matches TRBD1 (5 bases). This CDR3 is built from 15 residues. V shed 4 bases and J shed 3 bases, with 13 bases lying between them. Germline lookup yields CDR1 MGHRA and CDR2 YSYEKL. CDR3 sequence reads: CASSPQGPGYNEQFF. The CDR3 DNA reads as TGCGCCAGCAGCCCCCAGGGTCCGGGCTACAATGAGCAGTTCTTC.

The chain links TRBV28 to TRBJ2-3, with D possibly TRBD2 on 5 matching bases. V dropped 2 bases and J dropped 4 bases, with 13 bases sitting between them. Germline values: CDR1 MDHEN, CDR2 SYDVKM. This CDR3 contains 15 residues. The CDR3 spells CASSLTGNRADTQYF. Written as DNA, the CDR3 is TGTGCCAGCAGTTTAACCGGGAATAGGGCAGATACGCAGTATTTT.

V gene TRBV3-1 (or the pseudogene TRBV3-2) combines with J gene TRBJ1-1; D gene uncertain. CDR3 length: 14 residues. V shed 4 bases and J shed 1 base, with 10 bases lying between them. CDR1 is LGHDT and CDR2 is YNNKEL in the germline V gene (reference sequence). The CDR3 loop is CASSRRHRNTEAFF. The CDR3, as DNA: TGTGCCAGCAGCCGGAGACACAGGAACACTGAAGCTTTCTTT.

The chain recombines TRBV2 with TRBJ2-7; D not resolved. CDR3 length equals 13 residues. Germline V gene data show CDR1 as SNHLY and CDR2 as FYNNEI. V gave up 8 bases and J gave up 4 bases, with 15 bases separating them. CDR3 in DNA: TGTGCCAGCTCTACGGGTAAGGAATACGAGCAGTACTTC. It is translated as CASSTGKEYEQYF.

The chain couples TRBV11-2 to TRBJ1-6; 9 bases fit TRBD1. Germline V gives CDR1 SGHAT, CDR2 FQNNGV. The CDR3 loop spans 16 amino acids. V was pared by 2 bases and J by 7 bases, with 6 bases of the junction left unmatched. CDR3 protein: CASSLIVGTGNSPLHF. Written as DNA, the CDR3 is TGTGCCAGCAGCTTAATAGTAGGGACAGGGAATTCACCCCTCCACTTT.

This clone turned up a few times. The rearrangement uses TRBV19 and TRBJ2-1; D not certain. Deletions cut 3 bases from V and 5 bases from J, with 14 bases between. The CDR3 contains 15 residues. Germline V lookup: CDR1 LNHDA, CDR2 SQIVND (reference sequence). This CDR3 reads CASSIFSGRHNEQFF. CDR3 DNA: TGTGCCAGTAGTATTTTCTCCGGTCGTCACAATGAGCAGTTCTTC.

This chain joins TRBV3-1 (or the pseudogene TRBV3-2) and TRBJ2-3; D may correspond to TRBD1 or TRBD2 (6 bases each). Germline lookup yields CDR1 LGHDT and CDR2 YNNKEL (reference sequence). This CDR3 region has 16 residues. V was cut by 4 bases and J by 2 bases, with 16 bases left in between. CDR3 sequence: CASSPSEGGHTDTQYF. In DNA form, the CDR3 reads TGTGCCAGCAGCCCCTCAGAGGGGGGTCACACAGATACGCAGTATTTT.

The chain carries TRBV18 and TRBJ1-4; 9 bases fit TRBD1. The CDR3 is 18 residues long. Germline loops: CDR1 KGHSH, CDR2 LQKENI. V lost 2 bases, J lost 8 bases, and 15 bases stayed unmatched. The CDR3 loop is CASSPEGGSRDREEKLFF. The CDR3 DNA reads as TGTGCCAGCTCACCAGAGGGAGGGTCCCGGGACAGGGAGGAAAAACTGTTTTTT.

The gene calls are TRBV6-2 or TRBV6-3 and TRBJ1-1, with D possibly TRBD1 on 6 matching bases. The germline gives CDR1 MNHEY, CDR2 SVGEGT. CDR3 length: 14 amino acids. V was shortened by 6 bases and J by 4 bases, with 15 bases between the two germline ends. The CDR3 DNA reads TGTGCCAGCAGCCCCTTCGGGGGGGCCACTGAAGCTTTCTTT. It is translated as CASSPFGGATEAFF.

This chain links TRBV5-6 with TRBJ2-1; 8 bases align to TRBD2. The germline V gene encodes CDR1 SGHDT and CDR2 YYEEEE. The CDR3 loop spans 16 amino acids. The junction had 8 bases not matched to a gene; V was cut back by 3 bases and J by 3 bases. CDR3 in amino acids: CASSYYSGVSYNEQFF. The CDR3 bases are TGTGCCAGCAGCTACTATAGCGGGGTTAGCTACAATGAGCAGTTCTTC.

V gene TRBV12-5 combines with J gene TRBJ2-2; 11 bases are a match to TRBD2. Germline V CDR1 and CDR2: LGHNT, FRNRAP. The CDR3 extends over 19 amino acids. The trim removed 8 bases at V and 0 bases at J, leaving 14 bases unmatched. The chain's CDR3 is CASPGQTSGNVANTGELFF. The CDR3 DNA is TGTGCTAGTCCGGGACAGACTAGCGGGAATGTTGCGAACACCGGGGAGCTGTTTTTT.

This clone is a singleton in its sample. This sequence joins TRBV5-1 and TRBJ1-1; D unclear. CDR1 is SGHRS, CDR2 YFSETQ, per germline. V was cut by 0 bases and J by 2 bases, with 11 bases left in between. CDR3 size: 15 residues. This CDR3 is CASSLAEGLNTEAFF. The CDR3 DNA reads TGCGCCAGCAGCTTGGCCGAGGGATTAAACACTGAAGCTTTCTTT.

The chain links TRBV11-2 to TRBJ1-6, with no clear D. Germline V lookup: CDR1 SGHAT, CDR2 FQNNGV. The V end was cut by 3 bases, the J end by 6 bases, with 12 bases between. This CDR3 region has 15 residues. CDR3 DNA: TGTGCCAGCAGCTTTTTCCCGGAGGGTAATTCACCCCTCCACTTT. This codes for CASSFFPEGNSPLHF.